Sequencing of this TCR beta chain was carried out in a study of blood T cell repertoires in COVID-19. Germline loops: CDR1 LGHDT, CDR2 YNNKEL (reference sequence). V dropped 0 bases and J dropped 8; count of bases not matched to a gene: 8. The CDR3 runs to 16 residues. Profiled with immunoSEQ multiplex PCR; TCRdb holds only in-frame clones, not every one. There are 150,000 to 200,000 clones in the sample; 86% occur only once, and 7% to 7.5% lies in the top ten. Sequencing used peripheral blood. This clonotype was sampled from a woman older than 75 in a cohort sampled during active or convalescent COVID-19. J is TRBJ2-1 and V is TRBV3-1 (or the pseudogene TRBV3-2); 9 bases agree with TRBD2. The CDR3: CASSQEFLAGNYEQFF. DNA of the CDR3: TGTGCCAGCAGCCAAGAGTTTCTAGCGGGGAACTATGAGCAGTTCTTC.